This T cell receptor beta chain was retrieved from a study of blood T cell repertoires in COVID-19. Study context: Acute and convalescent COVID-19 samples came from the United States, Italy and Spain.

CDR1 and CDR2 (germline): MNHNY, SVGAGI (reference sequence). The ends were cut back, 4 bases at V and 5 bases at J, with 15 bases in the middle. The CDR3 is 15 amino acids. Study processing details: The authors estimated nucleated cell counts from reference gene primer amplification. Clones were read by immunoSEQ multiplex PCR, and TCRdb kept only the in-frame ones, dropping some. The D gene and trimming were derived from the DNA, and the V and J assignments and clone size from that table. The sample has about 11,000 clones; 88% are singletons. The receptor comes from a human donor in a cohort sampled during active COVID-19. The sequenced sample consisted of peripheral blood. This chain links TRBV6-6 with TRBJ1-5; weak D call: TRBD1 (6 bases). This CDR3 is CASSSGGGLDQPQHF. In DNA form, the CDR3 reads TGTGCCAGCAGTTCGGGCGGGGGGCTAGATCAGCCCCAGCATTTT.